These T cell receptor beta chains were read from a single sample in a study of cytotoxic CD8 clonotypes in ibrutinib-treated CLL. Here immunoSEQ multiplex PCR was the method, and the copy in TCRdb shows in-frame clones only, minus some. This table has roughly 130,000 clones, less than 95% appearing once. Sequencing used PBMCs, obtained after 12 months of ibrutinib treatment. The receptors shown here come from a human donor with chronic lymphocytic leukemia. Each CDR3 is given with its conserved first and last residue. The D gene is left open where the match is weak. Only some rows state a clone size, as once, few, many or a class for expanded clones.

v_call	d_call	clone_size	j_call	cdr3_aa	cdr3_nt
TRBV29-1	TRBD2	NA	TRBJ2-1	CSVDGLAFYNEQFF	TGCAGCGTTGACGGACTAGCTTTCTACAATGAGCAGTTCTTC
TRBV11-3	TRBD2	NA	TRBJ2-2	CASSFVAGTNTGELFF	TGTGCCAGCAGCTTCGTAGCGGGGACGAACACCGGGGAGCTGTTTTTT
TRBV27	NA	NA	TRBJ2-7	CASTGSRHYEQYF	TGTGCCAGTACGGGGAGTCGGCACTACGAGCAGTACTTC
TRBV27	NA	NA	TRBJ1-4	CASSWGGRPNEKLFF	TGTGCCAGCAGTTGGGGTGGACGGCCTAATGAAAAACTGTTTTTT
TRBV6-6	NA	NA	TRBJ1-5	CASRRSIGSNQPQHF	TGTGCCAGCAGAAGGAGCATCGGAAGCAATCAGCCCCAGCATTTT
TRBV7-8	NA	NA	TRBJ1-5	CASSLALGDTQPQHF	TGTGCCAGCAGCTTAGCTTTAGGAGACACTCAGCCCCAGCATTTT
TRBV25-1	TRBD2	NA	TRBJ2-7	CASSDAGGSYEQYF	TGTGCCAGCAGTGATGCGGGGGGGTCCTACGAGCAGTACTTC
TRBV21-1	NA	NA	TRBJ2-1	CASTRTSGTDNEQFF	TGTGCCAGCACCCGGACTAGCGGGACCGACAATGAGCAGTTCTTC
TRBV7-2	NA	NA	TRBJ2-2	CASSQRVTGELFF	TGTGCCAGCAGCCAGCGAGTCACCGGGGAGCTGTTTTTT
TRBV18	NA	NA	TRBJ2-7	CASSPPSYGYEQYF	TGTGCCAGCTCACCACCCTCCTATGGCTACGAGCAGTACTTC
TRBV5-4	TRBD2	NA	TRBJ2-1	CASSFVLADNEQFF	TGTGCCAGCAGCTTTGTACTAGCGGACAATGAGCAGTTCTTC
TRBV2	NA	NA	TRBJ2-7	CASSENREPSYEQYF	TGTGCCAGCAGTGAAAACAGGGAACCCTCCTACGAGCAGTACTTC
TRBV28	TRBD1	NA	TRBJ2-7	CASSLSGTGGSYEQYF	TGTGCCAGCAGTTTATCCGGGACAGGGGGCTCCTACGAGCAGTACTTC
TRBV30	TRBD1	NA	TRBJ1-1	CAWSSGTAFGDTEAFF	TGTGCCTGGAGTTCCGGGACAGCCTTTGGGGACACTGAAGCTTTCTTT
TRBV10-3	TRBD1	NA	TRBJ2-7	CAISDGTGIYEQYF	TGTGCCATCAGTGACGGGACAGGGATCTACGAGCAGTACTTC
TRBV14	TRBD1	NA	TRBJ1-2	CASSQDRGHGYTF	TGTGCCAGCAGCCAAGATAGGGGGCATGGCTACACCTTC
TRBV6-1	NA	NA	TRBJ1-4	CASSRDAVYEKLFF	TGTGCCAGCAGTCGCGACGCAGTTTACGAAAAACTGTTTTTT
TRBV10-3	NA	few	TRBJ2-1	CAISESITGKGYNEQFF	TGTGCCATCAGTGAGTCGATCACAGGGAAGGGTTACAATGAGCAGTTCTTC
TRBV5-8	NA	NA	TRBJ2-5	CASSLKGNTQYF	TGTGCCAGCAGCTTAAAGGGAAATACCCAGTACTTC
TRBV28	NA	NA	TRBJ1-2	CASIMGTSYGYTF	TGTGCCAGCATCATGGGGACATCTTATGGCTACACCTTC
TRBV28	TRBD1	NA	TRBJ2-7	CASSRDRVIPYEQYF	TGTGCCAGCAGCCGGGACAGGGTGATACCCTACGAGCAGTACTTC
TRBV13	NA	NA	TRBJ2-5	CASSGGTVKTQETQYF	TGTGCCAGCAGCGGAGGGACAGTCAAAACGCAAGAGACCCAGTACTTC
TRBV4-2	NA	NA	TRBJ1-4	CASSQGRGTNEKLFF	TGTGCCAGCAGCCAGGGGCGCGGGACTAATGAAAAACTGTTTTTT
TRBV9	NA	NA	TRBJ2-7	CASSVRIYYEQYF	TGTGCCAGCAGCGTCAGGATATACTACGAGCAGTACTTC
TRBV9	NA	NA	TRBJ2-3	CASSAHVAARTDTQYF	TGTGCCAGCAGCGCCCACGTCGCGGCTCGCACAGATACGCAGTATTTT
TRBV7-3	NA	NA	TRBJ2-3	CASSPKLVGSTDTQYF	TGTGCCAGCAGCCCAAAACTAGTAGGAAGCACAGATACGCAGTATTTT